This entry concerns a single TCR beta chain. TCRdb's copy holds only in-frame clones and misses some; the assay was immunoSEQ multiplex PCR. Of about 350,000 clones in the sample, about 85% were seen once. Treatment given: roughly 18 received Ad26.COV2.S at low or high dose, single or two shots; 5 received placebo; per-sample allocation not given. Sample collection was performed on day 63 after the first vaccine or placebo injection. The data stem from a study of Ad26.COV2.S vaccination and SARS-CoV-2 variants. The CDR3 extends over 15 amino acids. Germline lookup yields CDR1 SGHNT and CDR2 YYREEE (reference sequence). Germline trimming cut 4 bases from V and 3 bases from J; bases unmatched to any gene: 8.

This specimen was peripheral blood, taken in a trial of Ad26.COV2.S vaccine versus placebo. This sequence originates from a person between 18 and 65 years old who received the Ad26.COV2.S COVID-19 vaccine or a placebo. The chain employs TRBV5-4 and TRBJ2-7; 9 bases align to TRBD1. The CDR3 spells CASSPGQGVLYEQYF. CDR3 bases: TGTGCCAGCAGCCCGGGACAGGGAGTACTCTACGAGCAGTACTTC.